Following are 19 T cell receptor beta chains from one sample sequenced in a study of shared clonotypes between healthy human individuals. Generated by immunoSEQ multiplex PCR, the TCRdb table keeps only in-frame clones and is missing some. The repertoire has around 2.5 million clones, 80% to 95% of them found once; the top ten carry more than 0.35%. Sequenced material: naive CD4+ T cells from PBMCs. Specified subset: CD45RA+ positively selected. These receptors came from a man aged 18-30 years in good health. Some clones in this sample may be carry-over from other donors' samples.

The V call is TRBV7-2, the J call TRBJ2-1; tentative D call: TRBD1 (7 bases). The V end lost 2 bases, the J end lost 9 bases, and 20 bases lay between the germline ends. This CDR3 has 16 amino acids. Germline loops: CDR1 SGHTA, CDR2 FQGNSA. The DNA of the CDR3 is TGTGCCAGCAGCTTATTACAGGGGTACGGGAGTGGTGAGCAGTTCTTC. Translated, it gives CASSLLQGYGSGEQFF.

The V gene is TRBV7-2, the J gene TRBJ1-1; TRBD1 matches at 10 bases. The CDR3 loop spans 15 amino acids. J was trimmed by 5 bases and V by 5 bases; bases with no gene match: 8. Germline CDR1 SGHTA, CDR2 FQGNSA. The CDR3 DNA is TGTGCCAGCAGCACCCGGACAGGGGGGAAGACTGAAGCTTTCTTT. Its translation: CASSTRTGGKTEAFF.

The rearrangement uses TRBV4-1 and TRBJ2-2; a weak D match, TRBD2 (6 bases). The CDR3 has 16 residues. Germline-derived CDR1 and CDR2 are MGHRA and YSYEKL. V lost 1 base, J lost 5 bases, and 14 bases lay in between. The CDR3 sequence is CASSQVFGGDTGELFF. As DNA, the CDR3 is TGCGCCAGCAGCCAAGTATTCGGGGGAGATACCGGGGAGCTGTTTTTT.

On this clone: Its ends do not fully match the called genes, so a read error is possible. The CDR3 reads CASALRWGETQYF. CDR3 nucleotide sequence: TGTGCTAGTGCTTTGAGGTGGGGTGAGACCCAGTACTTC. This chain connects TRBV12-5 to TRBJ2-5; D is unclear. The CDR3 consists of 13 residues. CDR1 LGHNT and CDR2 FRNRAP come from the germline V gene.

This clone was seen only once. This chain uses TRBV27 with TRBJ2-6; 11 bases are a match to TRBD1. There are 19 residues in the CDR3. In germline, CDR1 is MNHEY, CDR2 SMNVEV (reference sequence). J was trimmed by 0 bases and V by 7 bases; bases with no gene match: 11. This CDR3 reads CASIVRTGGPPSGANVLTF. In DNA form, the CDR3 reads TGTGCCAGCATCGTAAGGACAGGGGGCCCACCCTCTGGGGCCAACGTCCTGACTTTC. Variable domain in full (rest from reference TRBV27 and TRBJ2-6): EAQVTQNPRYLITVTGKKLTVTCSQNMNHEYMSWYRQDPGLGLRQIYYSMNVEVTDKGDVPEGYKVSRKEKRNFPLILESPSPNQTSLYFCASIVRTGGPPSGANVLTFGAGSRLTVL.

This chain connects TRBV2 to TRBJ2-1; 9 bases line up with TRBD2. CDR1 and CDR2 (germline): SNHLY, FYNNEI. This CDR3 spans 15 amino acids. V gave up 1 base and J gave up 9 bases; unmatched junction bases: 7. For the CDR3, the DNA is TGTGCCAGCAGTGAAGGTCTAGCGGGATTTGTTGAGCAGTTCTTC. Translation: CASSEGLAGFVEQFF.

The rearrangement links TRBV30 to TRBJ2-5, with D possibly being TRBD2 (5 bases). The J call may be mistaken, given a closer DNA end match to TRBJ2-7. Per germline, CDR1 GTSNPN and CDR2 SVGIG (reference sequence). The CDR3 sequence is 11 residues long. The DNA for the CDR3 is TGTGCCTGGAGCGGGGCCTACGAGCAGTACTTC. Translation gives CAWSGAYEQYF.

This clone was seen a few times. Other DNA sequences from this sample encode an identical CDR3 as well. This chain uses TRBV5-1 with TRBJ2-7, with 7 bases lining up with TRBD1. CDR1 SGHRS and CDR2 YFSETQ come from the germline V gene. This CDR3 spans 14 amino acids. Trimming at V came to 0 bases and at J to 2 bases, leaving 2 bases not matched to a gene. This CDR3 reads CASSLAGTAYEQYF. The CDR3 region has the DNA TGCGCCAGCAGCTTGGCGGGGACAGCCTACGAGCAGTACTTC.

The rearrangement uses TRBV2 and TRBJ2-5, with no clear D. CDR3 length: 11 amino acids. The ends were cut back, 6 bases at V and 5 bases at J, with 7 bases in the middle. Germline CDR1 reads SNHLY; CDR2 reads FYNNEI. The CDR3 DNA reads TGTGCCAGCAGAATGACGGAGACCCAGTACTTC. This gives the protein CASRMTETQYF. Looking up the rest from reference TRBV2 and TRBJ2-5 gives the full variable domain: EPEVTQTPSHQVTQMGQEVILRCVPISNHLYFYWYRQILGQKVEFLVSFYNNEISEKSEIFDDQFSVERPDGSNFTLKIRSTKLEDSAMYFCASRMTETQYFGPGTRLLVL.

The CDR3 bases are TGTGCCAGCAGCTTCGAGCGGGAGTCGGAGGATGAGCAGTTCTTC. It translates to CASSFERESEDEQFF. The chain uses TRBV7-9 and TRBJ2-1, with TRBD2 matching 8 bases. The CDR3 length is 15 residues. Losses at the gene ends were 3 bases for V and 8 bases for J; bases not matched to a gene: 9. CDR1 and CDR2 (germline): SEHNR, FQNEAQ (reference sequence).

The chain recombines TRBV5-1 with TRBJ1-4; TRBD1 aligns across 10 bases. There are 18 residues in the CDR3. Germline V gives CDR1 SGHRS, CDR2 YFSETQ. V was pared by 0 bases and J by 8 bases, with 13 bases of the junction left unmatched. CDR3 DNA sequence: TGCGCCAGCAGCTTGGGAGCCCCGGGACAGGGGAAACGGGAAAAACTGTTTTTT. Protein: CASSLGAPGQGKREKLFF.

CDR3 loop: CASRQGAGGPVYNEQFF. Here the CDR3 DNA reads TGTGCCAGCCGCCAAGGGGCGGGAGGGCCGGTATACAATGAGCAGTTCTTC. The chain links TRBV27 to TRBJ2-1, with 9 bases matching TRBD2. CDR1 is MNHEY, CDR2 SMNVEV, per germline (reference sequence). The CDR3 extends over 17 amino acids. V lost 8 bases to trimming and J lost 4 bases; unmatched junction nucleotides: 15.

The genes are TRBV5-1 and TRBJ1-2, with no clear D. The ends were cut back, 3 bases at V and 5 bases at J, with 11 bases in the middle. This CDR3 region has 13 residues. The V gene's germline CDR1 is SGHRS and CDR2 YFSETQ. CDR3 amino acids: CASSSTTGYGYTF. In nucleotides, the CDR3 is TGCGCCAGCAGCTCCACGACTGGGTATGGCTACACCTTC.

This clone was seen a single time. The genes are TRBV28 and TRBJ2-7; D is undetermined. Germline assignment: CDR1 MDHEN and CDR2 SYDVKM. This CDR3 is built from 13 residues. Trimming pared 5 bases from V and 5 bases from J, leaving 13 bases between. In DNA form, the CDR3 reads TGTGCCAGCAGTCCCGCGAGTAGGAACGAGCAGTACTTC. This encodes CASSPASRNEQYF. Together with reference TRBV28 and TRBJ2-7, the CDR3 gives the full variable domain: DVKVTQSSRYLVKRTGEKVFLECVQDMDHENMFWYRQDPGLGLRLIYFSYDVKMKEKGDIPEGYSVSREKKERFSLILESASTNQTSMYLCASSPASRNEQYFGPGTRLTVT.

This chain uses TRBV5-1 with TRBJ2-6; D uncertain. The CDR3 runs 16 residues. The germline V gene encodes CDR1 SGHRS and CDR2 YFSETQ. V lost 4 bases and J 0 bases, leaving 11 bases between the germline ends. CDR3 DNA: TGCGCCAGCAGCCCCATAACACCCTCTGGGGCCAACGTCCTGACTTTC. Amino acid sequence: CASSPITPSGANVLTF.

The rearrangement links TRBV6-1 to TRBJ1-2; D may be TRBD1 (5 bases). This CDR3 is 12 amino acids long. V gave up 8 bases and J gave up 3 bases, with 10 bases separating them. The germline CDR1 and CDR2 sequences are MNHNS and SASEGT. The CDR3 DNA is TGTGCCAGCTTTTTACAGGACTATGGCTACACCTTC. It is translated as CASFLQDYGYTF.

This chain connects TRBV9 to TRBJ2-1, with D uncertain. V shed 0 bases and J shed 4 bases, with 8 bases lying between them. The CDR3 has 14 residues. Germline V gene lookup returns CDR1 SGDLS and CDR2 YYNGEE. The CDR3 DNA is TGTGCCAGCAGCGTAGCAGAGTTTTACAATGAGCAGTTCTTC. Encoded protein: CASSVAEFYNEQFF.

The chain uses TRBV29-1 and TRBJ2-3; D is unresolved. The CDR3 is made up of 12 amino acids. V lost 7 bases to trimming and J lost 4 bases, with 12 bases between them. Per germline, CDR1 SQVTM and CDR2 ANQGSEA. As DNA, the CDR3 is TGCAGCGCAACCGGAACCGCAGATACGCAGTATTTT. This codes for CSATGTADTQYF.

The CDR3 spells CASTLDRPQETQYF. CDR3 bases: TGTGCCAGCACCCTCGACAGGCCCCAAGAGACCCAGTACTTC. This chain links TRBV28 with TRBJ2-5, with a weak D call TRBD1 (6 bases). The V end was cut by 7 bases, the J end by 1 base, with 13 bases between. CDR1 and CDR2 from the germline V gene are MDHEN and SYDVKM. This CDR3 spans 14 amino acids.